This T cell receptor beta chain was profiled in a study of blood T cell repertoires in COVID-19. The protocol was immunoSEQ multiplex PCR, while the TCRdb copy is restricted to in-frame clones and leaves out a portion. The top ten clones hold approximately 4.1% of a sample with 200,000 to 300,000 clones, approximately 90% of them seen once. The receptor comes from a woman under 40 who had recovered from COVID-19. The sample taken for sequencing was PBMCs or T cells enriched from blood (not recorded which).

For the CDR3, the DNA is TGTGCCAGCAGTGTGGGGGGCTCCTACAATGAGCAGTTCTTC. This gives the protein CASSVGGSYNEQFF. V usage is TRBV2 and J usage is TRBJ2-1; possibly TRBD2 for D (6 bases). Trimming pared 4 bases from V and 0 bases from J, leaving 7 bases between. This CDR3 region has 14 residues. CDR1 and CDR2 from the germline V gene are SNHLY and FYNNEI.